This record concerns one TCR beta chain sequence. The antigen remains undetermined. This sample stems from a study of tumor-infiltrating lymphocytes in localized non-small cell lung cancer. Findings of the study overall: Compared with uninvolved lung, tumors showed higher T cell infiltration by TCRbeta sequencing.

Sequenced by immunoSEQ multiplex PCR; TCRdb stores in-frame clones only, minus some. The table has 12,000 or so clones, about 78% seen once. The receptor was isolated from a human donor with non-small cell lung cancer. The sequenced material came from uninvolved lung tissue not adjacent to the tumor.

The CDR3 bases are TGCGCCAGCAGCCTTCAGGGCACAGATACGCAGTATTTT. Translated: CASSLQGTDTQYF. The chain couples TRBV5-1 to TRBJ2-3; D not certain. Germline V gives CDR1 SGHRS, CDR2 YFSETQ. The CDR3 is made up of 13 amino acids. Trimming left V 4 bases short and J 1 base short, with 7 bases between. The full variable domain, in which reference TRBV5-1 and TRBJ2-3 provide the parts outside the CDR3, is KAGVTQTPRYLIKTRGQQVTLSCSPISGHRSVSWYQQTPGQGLQFLFEYFSETQRNKGNFPGRFSGRQFSNSRSEMNVSTLELGDSALYLCASSLQGTDTQYFGPGTRLTVL.